A selection of T cell receptor beta chains follows, all from one sample in a study of blood T cells in healthy people across ages. TCRdb passed the 5' RACE reads through MiXCR, listing each CDR3 protein once. The table has approximately 680,000 distinct CDR3 sequences, about 30% seen once; the top ten hold approximately 15%. Sequenced: blood. Source of these receptors: a woman over 75 in good health. Each CDR3 is given without its conserved first and last residue.

V	CDR3
TRBV6-5	ASSYNPGLGAQGWSYNGQF
TRBV2	ASRPGVRGYT
TRBV3-1	ASSQSGGWETQY
TRBV28	ASSPAGLAGGHKQF
TRBV6-2/TRBV6-3	ASSYSEVQGKMGYEQY
TRBV7-3	ASSSGGANSPLH
TRBV27	ASSLRQGDEAF
TRBV10-2	ASSEEGPQETQY
TRBV4-3	ASSQDENPTYNEQF
TRBV12-3/TRBV12-4	ASSRGTGIYGYT
TRBV6-5	ANSSGDRSYNEQF
TRBV6-1	ASSEATGGSYNSPLH
TRBV7-2	ASSLTGLRGNEQF
TRBV7-2	ASSIAGSGGNEQF
TRBV7-2	ASSSATAWGYT
TRBV20-1	ASLAGGGTGELF
TRBV29-1	SVVLFSESSYNEQF
TRBV12-3/TRBV12-4	ASSSPPVGNYGYT
TRBV9	ASSVAAGRGETQY
TRBV11-3	ASSPGHPGEEQY
TRBV5-1	ASREHRASGVSEQF
TRBV7-2	ASSSPPGEQY
TRBV7-9	ASSPGGRPYGYT
TRBV20-1	SVNSGGKYEQF
TRBV11-1	ASSLGLADRRTDTQY
TRBV19	ASSNPGSGDTQY
TRBV7-6	ASSLEEGGPYEQY
TRBV7-2	ASSPRTSKNIQY
TRBV20-1	SARGLAGGFSTDTQY
TRBV3-1	ASSLTDRGHGYT
TRBV14	ASSQRHWGREQY
TRBV28	ASSFPGRSGYGYT
TRBV7-2	ASSILTGNEDGELF
TRBV7-9	ASSSSHEQY
TRBV5-1	ASSSRGRFTEAF
TRBV20-1	SALGQGNQPQH
TRBV27	ASSLGGLAGPETQY
TRBV6-2/TRBV6-3	AIRTGTTGELF
TRBV6-1	ASSTATINSPLH
TRBV7-2	ASSLTVVETQY
TRBV7-6	ASSLEAWGGYNEQF
TRBV20-1	SAPWTGKGDTQY
TRBV7-9	ASSLSGGASDEQY
TRBV3-1	ASSQVGFGYT
TRBV9	ASSANLAGGTQY
TRBV4-2	ASSPETELYNEQF
TRBV12-5	ASGLQGTTDTQY
TRBV29-1	SGRDRGPEKTQY
TRBV5-6	ASSLRGFAWSGANVLT
TRBV4-1	ASSPRGHWEVSPLH
TRBV20-1	SAFWAGENEQY
TRBV12-3/TRBV12-4	ASSQSQRADTQY
TRBV28	ASSLRGQLISGNTIY
TRBV7-2	ASSLVRGGGGYT
TRBV11-1	ASSSRDRGTGELF
TRBV7-2	ASSLIHLGYEQY
TRBV4-1	ASSQEDWTKGETQY